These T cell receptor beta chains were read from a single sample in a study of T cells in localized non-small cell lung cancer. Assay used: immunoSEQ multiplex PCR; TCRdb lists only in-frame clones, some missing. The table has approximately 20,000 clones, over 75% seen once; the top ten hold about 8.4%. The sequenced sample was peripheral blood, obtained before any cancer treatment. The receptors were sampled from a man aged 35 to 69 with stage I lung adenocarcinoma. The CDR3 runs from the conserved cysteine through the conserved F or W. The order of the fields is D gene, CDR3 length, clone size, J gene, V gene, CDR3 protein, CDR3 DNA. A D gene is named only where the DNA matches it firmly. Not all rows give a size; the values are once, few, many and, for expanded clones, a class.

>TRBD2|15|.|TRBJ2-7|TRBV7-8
CASSLAHGGGYEQYF
TGTGCCAGCAGCTTAGCGCACGGCGGGGGATACGAGCAGTACTTC
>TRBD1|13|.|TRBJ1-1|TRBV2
CASRGQGTTEAFF
TGTGCCAGCAGGGGACAGGGGACCACTGAAGCTTTCTTT
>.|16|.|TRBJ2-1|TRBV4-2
CASSLDQQRSYNEQFF
TGTGCCAGCAGCCTCGACCAGCAGAGGTCCTACAATGAGCAGTTCTTC
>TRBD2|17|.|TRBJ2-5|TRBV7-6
CASSLLGLAGGEETQYF
TGTGCCAGCAGCTTATTAGGACTAGCGGGGGGGGAAGAGACCCAGTACTTC
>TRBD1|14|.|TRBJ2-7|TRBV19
CASKSADRGYEQYF
TGTGCCAGTAAGTCCGCGGACAGGGGTTACGAGCAGTACTTC
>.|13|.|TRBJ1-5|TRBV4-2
CASSQAVSQIGHF
TGTGCCAGCAGCCAAGCGGTCAGTCAAATAGGGCATTTT
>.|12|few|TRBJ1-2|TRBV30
CAWSVSNYGYTF
TGTGCCTGGAGTGTGAGTAACTATGGCTACACCTTC
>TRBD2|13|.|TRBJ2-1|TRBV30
CAWSGGAYNEQFF
TGTGCCTGGAGCGGGGGGGCATACAATGAGCAGTTCTTC
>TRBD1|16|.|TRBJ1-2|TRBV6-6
CASKDRDRVNGYGYTF
TGTGCCAGCAAGGACCGGGACAGGGTAAATGGCTATGGCTACACCTTC
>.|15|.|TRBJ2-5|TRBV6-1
CASKTAGPNRETQYF
TGTGCCAGCAAGACCGCAGGGCCTAACCGAGAGACCCAGTACTTC
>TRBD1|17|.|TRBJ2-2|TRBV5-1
CASSPKSGTGNTGELFF
TGCGCCAGCAGCCCAAAGTCCGGGACAGGGAACACCGGGGAGCTGTTTTTT
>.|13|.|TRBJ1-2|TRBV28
CASRRDFRVGYTF
TGTGCCAGCAGACGGGACTTTCGGGTTGGCTACACCTTC
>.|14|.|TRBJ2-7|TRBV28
CASSPPAGIDEQYF
TGTGCCAGCAGCCCACCTGCAGGAATCGACGAGCAGTACTTC
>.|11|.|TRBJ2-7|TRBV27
CASGGGYEQYF
TGTGCCAGCGGTGGCGGGTACGAGCAGTACTTC
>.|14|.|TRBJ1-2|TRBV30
CAWSVGRTNYGYTF
TGTGCCTGGAGTGTAGGCAGGACCAACTATGGCTACACCTTC
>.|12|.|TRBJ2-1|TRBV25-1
CASSFIGNEQFF
TGTGCCAGCAGTTTCATCGGGAATGAGCAGTTCTTC
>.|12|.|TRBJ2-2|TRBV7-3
CASSLYTGELFF
TGTGCCAGCAGTTTATACACCGGGGAGCTGTTTTTT
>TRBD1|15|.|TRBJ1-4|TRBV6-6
CASSHTGGAREKLFF
TGTGCCAGCAGTCACACAGGGGGCGCTAGGGAAAAACTGTTTTTT
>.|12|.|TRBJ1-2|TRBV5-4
CASSSVQYGYTF
TGTGCCAGCAGCTCCGTGCAGTATGGCTACACCTTC
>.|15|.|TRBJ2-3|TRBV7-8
CASSSRTGKTDTQYF
TGTGCCAGCAGCTCGAGGACGGGAAAGACAGATACGCAGTATTTT
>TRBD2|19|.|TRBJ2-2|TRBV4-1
CASSQAGLAGGPNTGELFF
TGCGCCAGCAGCCAAGCTGGTCTAGCGGGGGGCCCGAACACCGGGGAGCTGTTTTTT
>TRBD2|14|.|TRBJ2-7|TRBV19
CASSVGLERYEQYF
TGTGCCAGTTCCGTGGGACTAGAGCGATACGAGCAGTACTTC
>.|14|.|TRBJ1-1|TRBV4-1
CASSPTVGNTEAFF
TGCGCCAGCAGCCCGACAGTGGGGAACACTGAAGCTTTCTTT
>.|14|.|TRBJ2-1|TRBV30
CAWSVGVLYNEQFF
TGTGCCTGGAGTGTAGGGGTACTTTACAATGAGCAGTTCTTC
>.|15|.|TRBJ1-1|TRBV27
CASSPSIGRNTEAFF
TGTGCCAGCAGTCCCTCTATAGGGAGGAACACTGAAGCTTTCTTT
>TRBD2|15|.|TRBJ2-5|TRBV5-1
CASSPGTSGQETQYF
TGCGCCAGCAGCCCTGGGACTAGCGGACAAGAGACCCAGTACTTC
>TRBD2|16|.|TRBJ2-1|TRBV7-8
CASSSLTSGVLNEQFF
TGTGCCAGCAGCTCGTTGACTAGCGGGGTACTTAATGAGCAGTTCTTC
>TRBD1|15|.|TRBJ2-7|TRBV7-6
CASGPTGTGPREQYF
TGTGCCAGCGGACCAACCGGGACAGGGCCGAGGGAGCAGTACTTC
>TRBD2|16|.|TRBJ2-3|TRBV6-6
CASSYLAGAYTDTQYF
TGTGCCAGCAGTTACTTAGCGGGGGCATACACAGATACGCAGTATTTT
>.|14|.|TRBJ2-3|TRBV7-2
CASSPLGQGDTQYF
TGTGCCAGCAGCCCGCTGGGCCAGGGAGATACGCAGTATTTT
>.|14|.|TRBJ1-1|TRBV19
CASSRAWGNTEAFF
TGTGCCAGTAGTCGCGCCTGGGGGAACACTGAAGCTTTCTTT